This T cell receptor beta chain appears in the sequencing data of a study of cytomegalovirus exposure and HLA in healthy donors. PCR was performed using 60 Vbeta and 13 Jbeta primers. Profiling relied on immunoSEQ multiplex PCR, and the TCRdb table lists in-frame clones only, not all of them. This table has tens of thousands of clones, around 60% appearing once. Unrecorded immune exposures were likely, despite nominal health at sampling. A note on this clone: Its antigen is as yet unknown.

Study-level points and caveats: TCR beta chain V- and J-gene trimming was linked, in a later analysis, to a missense variant in DCLRE1C. Despite most TCR sequences being rare, some public TCRs occurred in many donors. Later on, an analysis tied approximately 17,000 TCR beta sequences to HLA alleles at 0.05 false discovery rate.

Sequenced input: PBMCs. The origin of this receptor is a male donor in good health and CMV-seropositive.

CDR3 sequence (DNA): TGTGCCAGCACCCCCCTAGCGGGAGGAAATGAAGAGCAGTTCTTC. Protein: CASTPLAGGNEEQFF. The V call is TRBV27, the J call TRBJ2-1; TRBD2 matches at 11 bases. CDR3 size: 15 residues. V trimming: 7 bases; J trimming: 10 bases; junction bases outside the gene matches: 12. Germline CDR1 MNHEY, CDR2 SMNVEV (reference sequence).